This T cell receptor (beta chain) is from a study of graft-versus-host responses after intestinal transplantation. Study at large: Transplant types were multivisceral, liver-intestinal, or isolated intestinal. Recipients were all induced with anti-thymocyte globulin, then given tacrolimus and steroids for approximately 3 years. Findings and caveats of the study: Maximum circulating GvH clone levels tracked with early post-transplant HvG decreases.

This clone was seen a single time. Its antigen is currently unknown. Using immunoSEQ multiplex PCR, the repertoire was profiled, and TCRdb retains in-frame clones only, with some absent. The sample has roughly 77,000 clones, around 92% seen once. The CDR3 covers 14 residues. The V gene lost 4 bases and the J gene lost 1 base, with 11 bases spanning the gap. Germline CDR1 SGDLS, CDR2 YYNGEE. V and J are TRBV9 and TRBJ1-1, with D possibly matching TRBD1 (6 bases). Material: unstimulated CD8+ T cells sorted from spleen or lymph node cells, obtained before intestinal transplant. The sequence derives from a human donor who received an intestinal transplant. The CDR3 DNA reads TGTGCCAGCAGCCCAGGGGCTACGAACACTGAAGCTTTCTTT. Amino acids: CASSPGATNTEAFF.